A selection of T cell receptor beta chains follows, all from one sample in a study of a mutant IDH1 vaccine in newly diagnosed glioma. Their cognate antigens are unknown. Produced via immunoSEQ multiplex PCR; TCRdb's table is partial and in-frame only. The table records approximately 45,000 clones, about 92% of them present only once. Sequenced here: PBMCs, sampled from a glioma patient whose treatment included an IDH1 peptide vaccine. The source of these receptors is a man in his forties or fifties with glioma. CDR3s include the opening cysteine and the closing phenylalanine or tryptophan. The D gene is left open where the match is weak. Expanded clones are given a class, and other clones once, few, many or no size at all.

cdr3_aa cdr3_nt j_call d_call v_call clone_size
CASSHLGQYNQPQHF TGCGCCAGCAGCCACCTGGGACAGTACAATCAGCCCCAGCATTTT TRBJ1-5 TRBD1 TRBV4-1 once
CASSEAAWTPGGNEQFF TGTGCCAGCAGTGAAGCAGCCTGGACACCGGGGGGCAATGAGCAGTTCTTC TRBJ2-1 TRBD2 TRBV6-1 NA
CASSQLSYEQYF TGTGCCAGCAGTCAGCTTTCCTACGAGCAGTACTTC TRBJ2-7 NA TRBV6-6 NA
CASSQDPGGLGTDTQYF TGTGCCAGCAGCCAAGATCCTGGGGGGCTAGGGACAGATACGCAGTATTTT TRBJ2-3 NA TRBV14 once
CASRTATSGASYNEQFF TGTGCCAGCAGGACCGCGACTAGCGGGGCGAGCTACAATGAGCAGTTCTTC TRBJ2-1 TRBD2 TRBV2 NA
CASSGGQTYEQYF TGTGCCAGCAGTGGGGGACAGACCTACGAGCAGTACTTC TRBJ2-7 TRBD1 TRBV6-1 NA
CASSLPNTGVAGYTF TGTGCCAGCAGTTTACCGAATACAGGGGTCGCGGGCTACACCTTC TRBJ1-2 TRBD1 TRBV28 NA
CASSHLPGLAGVNEQFF TGCGCCAGCAGCCATCTCCCGGGACTAGCGGGAGTCAATGAGCAGTTCTTC TRBJ2-1 TRBD2 TRBV4-1 once
CASSVGQQANEQFF TGTGCCAGCAGCGTAGGACAGCAGGCCAATGAGCAGTTCTTC TRBJ2-1 NA TRBV9 NA
CASSPGQGGTEAFF TGTGCCAGCTCACCGGGACAGGGTGGCACTGAAGCTTTCTTT TRBJ1-1 TRBD1 TRBV18 NA
CASSSHEQYF TGTGCCAGCAGTTCCCACGAGCAGTACTTC TRBJ2-7 NA TRBV27 NA
CASRDSSHEQYF TGTGCCAGCAGAGACAGTAGCCACGAGCAGTACTTC TRBJ2-7 NA TRBV6-5 NA
CASSLGQRGDEQYF TGCGCCAGCAGCTTGGGCCAGCGGGGAGACGAGCAGTACTTC TRBJ2-7 TRBD2 TRBV5-1 NA
CASSPGLAGVFDSGANVLTF TGTGCCAGCAGCCCGGGACTAGCGGGGGTATTTGATTCTGGGGCCAACGTCCTGACTTTC TRBJ2-6 TRBD2 TRBV5-4 NA
CASSQDQTSGGKTF TGCGCCAGCAGCCAAGATCAAACTAGCGGGGGGAAAACCTTC TRBJ2-7 TRBD2 TRBV4-3 NA
CASSKTGGWDTQYF TGTGCCAGCAGCAAAACCGGGGGTTGGGATACGCAGTATTTT TRBJ2-3 NA TRBV9 once